This T cell receptor beta chain was recorded in a study of blood T cell repertoires in COVID-19 (dated by TCRdb to the early 2020s). The study in broad terms: Collaborator samples came from the United States, Italy and Spain and covered acute and convalescent phases of COVID-19. Where available, HLA class I and class II types were taken from metadata supplied by the sample provider and were not determined by assay-based typing. The dataset comprised deeply sampled blood TCRbeta repertoires from subjects exposed to, actively infected with, or recovered from COVID-19. The material from the prospective study consisted of cDNA or gDNA derived from T cells, B-cell-depleted T cells, or PBMCs. A freely available public database, intended as a resource for researchers studying the immune response to SARS-CoV-2, is where the repertoires were released. A de-identified subject ID, COVID-19 status, age in years and sex were almost always included in the sample metadata. Samples came from the ongoing ImmuneRACE study (first 160 participants) plus 1,254 subjects from 6 global collaborators. Summary of the overall study and its limitations: The quantity of clinical and demographic metadata differed by source and by participant and was supplied without curation.

With respect to this clone: Its antigen is currently not known. No base quality information exists; no much larger clone differs at one position.

In Seattle, one collaborating source enrolled patients while the infection was active and tracked those patients longitudinally over the course of disease. The collaborating institutions used their own protocols to collect whole blood in K2EDTA tubes. For TCRbeta analysis, collaborators shipped samples in one of three forms: frozen whole blood, isolated PBMCs, or DNA extracted from either of those sample types. TCRbeta CDR3 regions were amplified from genomic DNA using the immunoSEQ Assay, a bias-controlled multiplex PCR. Per the source publication's procedure: The number of nucleated cells in each sample was estimated from the amplification of reference gene primers within the assay. Sequence reads were collapsed and filtered to measure the absolute abundance of every unique TCRbeta CDR3 rearrangement. For each sample, productive Simpson clonality was calculated by taking the square root of Simpson's diversity index across productive rearrangements. TCRdb limited this immuneACCESS table to in-frame rearrangements with V and J called. A share of clones is missing; checked studies link under half to unresolved V genes, and the rest is unexplained. Clonal size and the V and J genes are those of that table, whereas D and trimming came from the DNA. The sample includes around 250,000 clones, with 90% observed a single time. The top ten clonotypes cover approximately 2.3% of the sample.

Unmatched junction bases come to 11, with V trimmed by 5 bases and J by 7 bases. The cysteine opens and the phenylalanine closes a CDR3 of 15 amino acids. This entry keeps only the CDR3 DNA: 45 bases, framed from base 1. The germline V gene gives CDR1 as MNHEY and CDR2 as SVGAGI. The sequenced sample consisted of peripheral blood. The sequence came from a woman aged 60-75 years with COVID-19, enrolled during active disease. The chain is made from TRBV6-5 and TRBJ1-2; TRBD1 fits 9 bases in the junction. This receptor carries the CDR3 CASSPRQGGTFGYTF. The nucleotide sequence reads TGTGCCAGCAGTCCAAGACAGGGGGGCACGTTTGGCTACACCTTC.